This T cell receptor beta chain was retrieved from a study of T cell repertoires in cytomegalovirus infection. For the study at large: Public TCR beta signatures were indicative of both CMV infection and a matching HLA type. General study points: The ex vivo response showed dominance by HLA-C-restricted CMV-specific TCR beta clonotypes. Cumulative frequency (of public TCR beta family members) identified carriers of CMV plus the relevant HLA.

Germline V gene sequence: CDR1 KGHSH, CDR2 LQKENI. The CDR3 spans 15 residues. As for this clonotype: Its antigen is not known. One end of the junction does not line up with germline, which may come from a read error.

TCRdb reprocessed the reads with MiXCR, giving one entry per CDR3 protein. The profile shows about 320,000 distinct CDR3 sequences, over 7.5% of them singletons. Input material: PBMCs. The V call is TRBV18, the J call TRBJ2-7, with 10 positions matching TRBD1. The clonotype was recovered from a human donor in good health (CMV status not recorded). Some clones in this sample may be carry-over from other donors' samples. The CDR3 spells CASSSPGQGGLEQYF. The CDR3 DNA is TGTGCCAGCTCATCACCAGGACAGGGGGGATTGGAGCAGTACTTC.